This T cell receptor (beta chain) was retrieved from a study of control samples from healthy donors and cancer patients. The CDR3 covers 14 residues. Germline lookup yields CDR1 MNHEY and CDR2 SVGEGT. Trimming cost V 4 bases and J 6 bases; bases outside gene matches: 2. Profiled with immunoSEQ multiplex PCR; TCRdb holds only in-frame clones, not every one. The sample lists 100,000 to 150,000 clones, roughly 87% seen once, with 7% to 10% in the top ten. Sequenced input: blood. V gene TRBV6-2 or TRBV6-3 combines with J gene TRBJ1-5, with 11 bases aligning to TRBD1. This TCR was recovered from a man aged 40-49 years in good health. The CDR3 nucleotides read TGTGCCAGCAGTTCGGGACAGGGGGTTCAGCCCCAGCATTTT. Amino acids: CASSSGQGVQPQHF.